This T cell receptor beta chain appears in the sequencing data of a study of blood T cells in healthy people across ages. The V end lost 0 bases, the J end lost 8 bases, and 14 bases lay between the germline ends. The CDR3 sequence is 15 residues long. CDR1 is LGHDT, CDR2 YNNKEL, per germline (reference sequence). Turning to this clonotype: Its antigen remains unknown.

Study results and caveats: TCR beta diversity per million T cells fell roughly linearly with age.

The authors ran a second PCR of roughly 6 to 11 cycles using a sample-barcoded 5' primer and a J-beta primer mix. TCRdb reprocessed the 5' RACE reads with MiXCR, giving one entry per CDR3 protein. The table records about 830,000 distinct CDR3 sequences, about 62% of them present only once. Sequencing was done on a sample of blood. The sequence was obtained from a man aged 30 to 39 in good health. The V and J genes are TRBV3-1 and TRBJ2-1; D might be TRBD1 or TRBD2, each matching 5 bases. The CDR3 DNA is TGTGCCAGCAGCCAAGAGTCGGGACGCTTGGATGAGCAGTTCTTC. This gives the protein CASSQESGRLDEQFF.